Presented here are 29 T cell receptor beta chains from one specimen sequenced in a study of shared T cell receptors in the human thymus. Assay: immunoSEQ multiplex PCR; the TCRdb copy retains only in-frame clones and omits some. The data show hundreds of thousands of clones, approximately 90% seen once. These same records also appear under a second study, on human thymus T cells.

The sample consisted of thymocytes. The receptors were sampled from a boy under three years old with a congenital heart defect.

A single count supports this clone. This chain links TRBV4-2 with TRBJ2-5, with 8 bases fitting TRBD2. In germline, CDR1 is LGHNA, CDR2 YNFKEQ. V shed 0 bases and J 4 bases; nucleotides not matched to a gene: 7. There are 16 residues in the CDR3. The DNA of the CDR3 is TGTGCCAGCAGCCAAGATGGGCGGGCGGGAGGAGAGACCCAGTACTTC. Encoded protein: CASSQDGRAGGETQYF.

The chain carries TRBV14 and TRBJ2-7; D gene unclear. V shed 1 base and J shed 5 bases, with 21 bases lying between them. The CDR3 length is 17 residues. CDR1 is SGHDN, CDR2 FVKESK, per germline. CDR3 DNA: TGTGCCAGCAGCCAAGGTGATGCGCGAGCCTCCCTAAACGAGCAGTACTTC. It yields the protein CASSQGDARASLNEQYF.

V gene TRBV2 combines with J gene TRBJ2-1; 7 bases are shared with TRBD1. The J segment lost 1 base and the V segment lost 4 bases, leaving 7 bases of the junction unmatched. From germline, CDR1 is SNHLY and CDR2 FYNNEI. CDR3 length: 16 amino acids. CDR3 nucleotides: TGTGCCAGCAGTGCAGTCACGACAGGGTCCTACAATGAGCAGTTCTTC. Its protein is CASSAVTTGSYNEQFF.

CDR3 nucleotide sequence: TGTGCCAGCAGCTATGGGACTAGCGGGAACTACGAGCAGTACTTC. It yields the protein CASSYGTSGNYEQYF. This sequence joins TRBV11-3 and TRBJ2-7; 13 bases match TRBD2. CDR1 SGHNT and CDR2 YENEEA come from the germline V gene. V trimming: 4 bases; J trimming: 3 bases; junction bases outside the gene matches: 3. The CDR3 length is 15 residues.

This chain joins TRBV6-6 and TRBJ2-1; D is ambiguous. Germline V lookup: CDR1 MNHNY, CDR2 SVGAGI (reference sequence). Trimming removed 2 bases from V and 1 base from J, with 9 bases in between. This CDR3 is built from 15 residues. The CDR3 DNA reads as TGTGCCAGCAGTTACAGCTACCCATCCTACAATGAGCAGTTCTTC. The encoded protein is CASSYSYPSYNEQFF.

The chain couples TRBV10-2 to TRBJ2-1, with no clear D. Germline-derived CDR1 and CDR2 are WSHSY and SAAADI. The CDR3 has 18 amino acids. V was pared by 2 bases and J by 3 bases, with 20 bases between. CDR3 DNA: TGCGCCAGCAGTGAGCCGACCTCCGGGTGGCTAGGCTACAATGAGCAGTTCTTC. Translating gives CASSEPTSGWLGYNEQFF.

V and J are TRBV7-9 and TRBJ1-4; no reliable D call. Germline CDR1 and CDR2: SEHNR and FQNEAQ (reference sequence). This CDR3 is built from 13 residues. Trimming took off 2 bases at V and 5 bases at J, with 6 bases between the two ends. The chain's CDR3 is CASSLQINEKLFF. DNA for the CDR3: TGTGCCAGCAGCTTACAGATAAATGAAAAACTGTTTTTT.

The J gene is TRBJ1-1, the V gene TRBV19, with TRBD1 matching 7 bases. From germline, CDR1 is LNHDA and CDR2 SQIVND (reference sequence). This CDR3 has 20 amino acids. Unmatched junction bases numbered 19, after V lost 3 bases and J lost 0 bases. CDR3: CASSMGLPEGARGMNTEAFF. For the CDR3, the DNA is TGTGCCAGTAGTATGGGGTTACCGGAGGGGGCGAGAGGAATGAACACTGAAGCTTTCTTT. Combining the CDR3 with reference TRBV19 and TRBJ1-1 gives the whole variable domain DGGITQSPKYLFRKEGQNVTLSCEQNLNHDAMYWYRQDPGQGLRLIYYSQIVNDFQKGDIAEGYSVSREKKESFPLTVTSAQKNPTAFYLCASSMGLPEGARGMNTEAFFGQGTRLTVV.

The chain carries TRBV4-3 and TRBJ2-7, with 9 bases that match TRBD2. Germline-derived CDR1 and CDR2 are LGHNA and YSLEER. This CDR3 has 15 residues. The V segment lost 0 bases and the J segment 3 bases; nucleotides outside the gene matches: 3. CDR3 coding DNA: TGCGCCAGCAGCCAAGAGGCTAGCGGGATCTACGAGCAGTACTTC. Protein: CASSQEASGIYEQYF.

CDR3: CASSATVGGKREKLFF. The CDR3 DNA is TGTGCCAGCAGCGCTACCGTCGGGGGGAAGAGGGAAAAACTGTTTTTT. V and J are TRBV9 and TRBJ1-4, with D maybe TRBD1 (5 bases). V was clipped by 3 bases and J by 8 bases, with 20 bases between them. The CDR3 runs 16 residues. Germline V gene data show CDR1 as SGDLS and CDR2 as YYNGEE.

This sequence joins TRBV12-5 and TRBJ1-5, with a tentative D call TRBD1 (6 bases). The CDR3 is 17 residues long. Trimming took off 1 base at V and 2 bases at J, with 15 bases between the two ends. Germline CDR1 is LGHNT and CDR2 is FRNRAP. The CDR3 DNA sequence: TGTGCTAGTGGTTTGGGCTGGGAGGGGGGCGGCAATCAGCCCCAGCATTTT. Translating it yields CASGLGWEGGGNQPQHF.

J is TRBJ2-6 and V is TRBV4-3; D uncertain. The germline V and J ends were trimmed by 1 base and 10 bases, with 14 bases remaining between them. The germline V gene encodes CDR1 LGHNA and CDR2 YSLEER. The CDR3 has 15 amino acids. Here the CDR3 reads CASSQGLAVANVLTF. The CDR3 DNA reads TGCGCCAGCAGCCAAGGTTTGGCAGTAGCTAACGTCCTGACTTTC.

V usage is TRBV7-9 and J usage is TRBJ2-7; a possible D gene is TRBD2 (6 bases). V was trimmed by 2 bases and J by 0 bases, leaving 20 bases between them. The CDR3 length is 18 residues. Germline V gene lookup returns CDR1 SEHNR and CDR2 FQNEAQ (reference sequence). The CDR3 DNA follows: TGTGCCAGCAGCTTATCCGGTGGGTCCCTAGCGAGCTCCTACGAGCAGTACTTC. Protein sequence: CASSLSGGSLASSYEQYF.

The CDR3 loop is CASSLVRVGSSYEQYF. The DNA for the CDR3 is TGTGCCAGCAGCCTGGTGAGGGTTGGGAGCTCCTACGAGCAGTACTTC. This sequence joins TRBV5-6 and TRBJ2-7; D may be TRBD2 (5 bases). Looked up from germline, CDR1 is SGHDT and CDR2 is YYEEEE. V gave up 4 bases and J gave up 0 bases, with 17 bases separating them. This CDR3 contains 16 residues.

The chain couples TRBV11-1 to TRBJ1-1; 7 bases map to TRBD1. This CDR3 spans 15 amino acids. Germline CDR1 reads SGHAT; CDR2 reads FQDESV (reference sequence). V trimming: 5 bases; J trimming: 1 base; junction bases outside the gene matches: 7. CDR3 amino acids: CASSETGTENTEAFF. As DNA, the CDR3 is TGTGCCAGCAGCGAAACCGGGACAGAGAACACTGAAGCTTTCTTT. The full variable domain, its missing parts supplied by reference TRBV11-1 and TRBJ1-1, is EAEVAQSPRYKITEKSQAVAFWCDPISGHATLYWYRQILGQGPELLVQFQDESVVDDSQLPKDRFSAERLKGVDSTLKIQPAELGDSAMYLCASSETGTENTEAFFGQGTRLTVV.

The genes are TRBV15 and TRBJ1-1; tentatively, D is TRBD1 (6 bases). The V gene lost 5 bases and the J gene lost 4 bases, with 14 bases spanning the gap. The CDR3 is 14 amino acids. The germline V gene has CDR1 LNHNV and CDR2 YYDKDF (reference sequence). The CDR3 spells CATSGHRDPTEAFF. The CDR3 bases are TGTGCCACCAGCGGACACAGGGATCCCACTGAAGCTTTCTTT.

The genes are TRBV28 and TRBJ1-5; 7 bases line up with TRBD1. Germline values: CDR1 MDHEN, CDR2 SYDVKM. This CDR3 contains 14 residues. J gave up 7 bases and V 10 bases, and 13 bases lay outside the gene matches. The CDR3 here is CAIRSTGRRQPQHF. The CDR3 DNA reads TGTGCCATCCGTTCGACAGGGCGGCGACAGCCCCAGCATTTT. The full variable domain, in which reference TRBV28 and TRBJ1-5 provide the parts outside the CDR3, is DVKVTQSSRYLVKRTGEKVFLECVQDMDHENMFWYRQDPGLGLRLIYFSYDVKMKEKGDIPEGYSVSREKKERFSLILESASTNQTSMYLCAIRSTGRRQPQHFGDGTRLSIL.

J is TRBJ2-3 and V is TRBV4-2; a weak D match, TRBD1 (6 bases). CDR3 size: 13 residues. Trimming removed 4 bases from V and 9 bases from J, with 14 bases in between. CDR1 and CDR2 from the germline V gene are LGHNA and YNFKEQ. The CDR3 region is CASSREVQGTQYF. In DNA, the CDR3 is TGTGCCAGCAGCCGAGAAGTCCAGGGGACGCAGTATTTT.

The chain is built from TRBV10-3 and TRBJ1-5; 7 bases match TRBD1. This CDR3 contains 14 residues. Losses at the gene ends were 6 bases for V and 6 bases for J; bases not matched to a gene: 8. The V gene's germline CDR1 is ENHRY and CDR2 SYGVKD. CDR3 nucleotides: TGTGCCATCAGCGAGGGGGCGCAGGGTCAGCCCCAGCATTTT. This encodes CAISEGAQGQPQHF.

The genes are TRBV19 and TRBJ2-7; TRBD1 matches 7 bases. The CDR3 totals 14 residues. Trimming removed 5 bases from V and 6 bases from J; junction bases left unmatched: 10. CDR1 LNHDA and CDR2 SQIVND come from the germline V gene (reference sequence). CDR3 bases: TGTGCCAGTAGTCCCGACAGGGAAACGGCCGAGCAGTACTTC. This sequence encodes CASSPDRETAEQYF.

The gene calls are TRBV19 and TRBJ1-3; D unresolved. V was clipped by 6 bases and J by 4 bases, with 13 bases between them. Germline CDR1 LNHDA, CDR2 SQIVND (reference sequence). The CDR3 has 14 residues. The CDR3, as DNA: TGTGCCAGTAGACCACAGAGCTCAGGAAACACCATATATTTT. Translation gives CASRPQSSGNTIYF. The whole variable domain, filled in from reference TRBV19 and TRBJ1-3, reads DGGITQSPKYLFRKEGQNVTLSCEQNLNHDAMYWYRQDPGQGLRLIYYSQIVNDFQKGDIAEGYSVSREKKESFPLTVTSAQKNPTAFYLCASRPQSSGNTIYFGEGSWLTVV.

J is TRBJ2-3 and V is TRBV4-3, with 11 bases that match TRBD2. CDR3 size: 19 residues. In germline, CDR1 is LGHNA, CDR2 YSLEER. Trimming cost V 4 bases and J 5 bases; bases outside gene matches: 17. CDR3 sequence (DNA): TGCGCCAGCAGCCCCAGGGGAGTAGCGGGAGGGCCGGAGGGAGATACGCAGTATTTT. It is translated as CASSPRGVAGGPEGDTQYF.

This rearrangement joins TRBV7-9 to TRBJ2-1; TRBD2 is a possible D gene (6 bases). From germline, CDR1 is SEHNR and CDR2 FQNEAQ (reference sequence). This CDR3 region has 17 residues. V was pared by 5 bases and J by 5 bases, with 22 bases between. The CDR3 region has the DNA TGTGCCAGCAGCCGTCAGCGGGCCCCTGCTCGGGACAATGAGCAGTTCTTC. Residues: CASSRQRAPARDNEQFF.

The chain carries TRBV5-1 and TRBJ2-1, with 9 positions matching TRBD2. V dropped 2 bases and J dropped 5; count of bases not matched to a gene: 8. The germline V gene encodes CDR1 SGHRS and CDR2 YFSETQ. The CDR3 sequence is 16 residues long. The DNA of the CDR3 is TGCGCCAGCAGCTTTGGCGCTAGCGGGAACCACAATGAGCAGTTCTTC. It codes for CASSFGASGNHNEQFF. The whole variable domain, filled in from reference TRBV5-1 and TRBJ2-1, reads KAGVTQTPRYLIKTRGQQVTLSCSPISGHRSVSWYQQTPGQGLQFLFEYFSETQRNKGNFPGRFSGRQFSNSRSEMNVSTLELGDSALYLCASSFGASGNHNEQFFGPGTRLTVL.

The gene calls are TRBV7-2 and TRBJ1-2; D is unresolved. Germline V gene sequence: CDR1 SGHTA, CDR2 FQGNSA. The CDR3 totals 13 residues. Trimming pared 4 bases from V and 0 bases from J, leaving 6 bases between. In nucleotides, the CDR3 is TGTGCCAGCAGCTCACAGCCTAACTATGGCTACACCTTC. It codes for CASSSQPNYGYTF.

This rearrangement joins TRBV6-1 to TRBJ2-6, with D perhaps matching TRBD1 (5 bases). Germline values: CDR1 MNHNS, CDR2 SASEGT. The CDR3 is made up of 16 amino acids. The V and J ends lost 3 bases and 1 base respectively, with 10 bases between them. The CDR3, as DNA: TGTGCCAGCAGTGATTTCAGGGCATCTGGGGCCAACGTCCTGACTTTC. This sequence encodes CASSDFRASGANVLTF.

The V call is TRBV28, the J call TRBJ1-1, with TRBD1 matching 9 bases. Germline CDR1 and CDR2: MDHEN and SYDVKM. This CDR3 is 18 amino acids long. J was trimmed by 1 base and V by 7 bases; bases with no gene match: 16. CDR3 residues: CASTSPLGTGKGNTEAFF. The CDR3 nucleotides are TGTGCCAGCACCTCACCTTTAGGGACAGGGAAGGGGAACACTGAAGCTTTCTTT.

The sample holds one count of this clone. The V call is TRBV7-2, the J call TRBJ2-3; a possible D gene is TRBD2 (7 bases). V lost 3 bases and J lost 0, with 19 bases in between. From germline, CDR1 is SGHTA and CDR2 FQGNSA. This CDR3 comprises 18 residues. The CDR3 sequence: CASSFLGAAGASTDTQYF. For the CDR3, the DNA is TGTGCCAGCAGCTTTCTCGGGGCCGCGGGGGCTAGCACAGATACGCAGTATTTT.

The chain couples TRBV27 to TRBJ1-2, with a possible D match to TRBD1 (6 bases). V lost 2 bases to trimming and J lost 4 bases, with 11 bases between them. The CDR3 runs to 14 residues. Germline CDR1 reads MNHEY; CDR2 reads SMNVEV (reference sequence). The CDR3 spells CASSLGQGTYGYTF. The DNA of the CDR3 is TGTGCCAGCAGTTTAGGGCAGGGGACCTATGGCTACACCTTC.